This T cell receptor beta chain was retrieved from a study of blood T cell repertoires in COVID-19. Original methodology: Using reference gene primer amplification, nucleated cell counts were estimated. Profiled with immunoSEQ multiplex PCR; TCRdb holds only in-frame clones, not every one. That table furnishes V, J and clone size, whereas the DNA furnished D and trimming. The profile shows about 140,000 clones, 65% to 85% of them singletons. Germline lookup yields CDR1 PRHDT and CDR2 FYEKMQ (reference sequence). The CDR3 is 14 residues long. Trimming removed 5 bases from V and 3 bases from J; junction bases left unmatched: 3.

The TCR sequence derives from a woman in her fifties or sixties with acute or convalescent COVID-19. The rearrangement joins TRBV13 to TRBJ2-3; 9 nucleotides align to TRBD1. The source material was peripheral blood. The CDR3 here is CASSTGTGTDTQYF. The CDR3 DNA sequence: TGTGCCAGCAGCACCGGGACAGGGACAGATACGCAGTATTTT.